In this sample, the clone carrying this TCR beta chain turned up once. What it binds is unknown. These data belong to a study of somatic mutations in cytotoxic T cells in rheumatoid arthritis. General study points: Nobody knew which antigens the expanded CD8+ clones targeted.

Sequenced by immunoSEQ multiplex PCR; TCRdb stores in-frame clones only, minus some. The repertoire has about 23,000 clones, about four fifths of them found once; the top ten carry 3.8%. Germline-derived CDR1 and CDR2 are MNHEY and SMNVEV (reference sequence). With V trimmed by 5 bases and J by 3 bases, 12 bases remained unmatched. The CDR3 is made up of 17 amino acids. Sequenced: CD8+ T cells sorted from blood. The rearrangement uses TRBV27 and TRBJ2-3; 9 bases align to TRBD2. The origin of this receptor is an adult with rheumatoid arthritis. The CDR3 bases are TGTGCCAGCAGTCGGCGCGGGGGGGCGACGTTGACAGATACGCAGTATTTT. Protein product: CASSRRGGATLTDTQYF.